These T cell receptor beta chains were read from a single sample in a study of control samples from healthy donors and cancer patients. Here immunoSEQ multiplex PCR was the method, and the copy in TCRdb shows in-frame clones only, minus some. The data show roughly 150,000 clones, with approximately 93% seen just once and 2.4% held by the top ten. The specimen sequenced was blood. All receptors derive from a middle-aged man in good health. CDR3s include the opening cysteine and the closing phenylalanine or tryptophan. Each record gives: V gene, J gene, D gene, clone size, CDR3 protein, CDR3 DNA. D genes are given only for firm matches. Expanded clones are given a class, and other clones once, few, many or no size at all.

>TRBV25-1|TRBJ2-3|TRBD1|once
CASSPGTGRGDTQYF
TGTGCCAGCAGCCCCGGGACAGGGCGAGGGGATACGCAGTATTTT
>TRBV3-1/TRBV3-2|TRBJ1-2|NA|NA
CASSQAGGRQEGYTF
TGTGCCAGCAGCCAAGCCGGAGGCAGGCAGGAAGGCTACACCTTC
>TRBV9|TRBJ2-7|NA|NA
CASSPRQTLSYEQYF
TGTGCCAGCAGCCCGAGACAGACCCTCTCCTACGAGCAGTACTTC
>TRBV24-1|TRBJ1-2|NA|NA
CATSDTQGGNYGYTF
TGTGCCACCAGTGATACCCAGGGAGGTAACTATGGCTACACCTTC
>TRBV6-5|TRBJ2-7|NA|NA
CASSTRGYGNEQYF
TGTGCCAGCAGTACTAGGGGGTACGGGAACGAGCAGTACTTC
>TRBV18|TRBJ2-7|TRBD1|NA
CASSPIPAGQGEYEQYF
TGTGCCAGCTCACCAATCCCCGCGGGACAGGGAGAGTACGAGCAGTACTTC
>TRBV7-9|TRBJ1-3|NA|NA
CASETGGGSGNTIYF
TGTGCCAGCGAAACGGGCGGGGGCTCTGGAAACACCATATATTTT
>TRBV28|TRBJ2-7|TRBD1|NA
CASSLGTGTYEQYF
TGTGCCAGCAGTTTAGGGACAGGGACCTACGAGCAGTACTTC
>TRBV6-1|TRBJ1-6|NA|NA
CASSEYGNSPLHF
TGTGCCAGCAGTGAATACGGGAATTCACCCCTCCACTTT
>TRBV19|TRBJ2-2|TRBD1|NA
CASSIGTGAATGELFF
TGTGCCAGTAGTATAGGGACAGGGGCGGCCACCGGGGAGCTGTTTTTT
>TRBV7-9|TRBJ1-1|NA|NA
CASSLQALNTEAFF
TGTGCCAGCAGTTTACAGGCTCTGAACACTGAAGCTTTCTTT
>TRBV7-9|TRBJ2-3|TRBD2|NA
CASTGAGVRDTQYF
TGTGCCAGCACCGGAGCGGGAGTCCGGGATACGCAGTATTTT
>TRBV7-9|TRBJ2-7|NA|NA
CASSPRTKLYEQYF
TGTGCCAGCAGCCCCCGGACTAAACTCTACGAGCAGTACTTC
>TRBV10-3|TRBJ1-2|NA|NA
CAISESPGGAGYGYTF
TGTGCCATCAGTGAGTCGCCCGGGGGCGCCGGCTATGGCTACACCTTC
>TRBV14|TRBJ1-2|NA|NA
CASSQVDTGVNYGYTF
TGTGCCAGCAGCCAAGTCGACACAGGCGTCAACTATGGCTACACCTTC
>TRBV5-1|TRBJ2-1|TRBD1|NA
CASSPTGQEVNEQFF
TGCGCCAGCAGCCCGACGGGACAGGAAGTCAATGAGCAGTTCTTC
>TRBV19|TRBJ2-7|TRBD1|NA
CASSPGTGPYEQYF
TGTGCCAGTAGTCCTGGGACAGGGCCCTACGAGCAGTACTTC
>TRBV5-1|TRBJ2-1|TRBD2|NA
CASSLTSGGLYNEQFF
TGCGCCAGCAGCTTGACTAGCGGGGGGCTTTACAATGAGCAGTTCTTC
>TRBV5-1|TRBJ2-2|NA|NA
CASSFSGGAGELFF
TGCGCCAGCAGCTTTAGCGGAGGGGCCGGGGAGCTGTTTTTT
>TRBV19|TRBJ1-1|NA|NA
CASSKGVYTNTEAFF
TGTGCCAGTAGTAAGGGGGTGTACACGAACACTGAAGCTTTCTTT
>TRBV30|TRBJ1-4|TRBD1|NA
CAWSVGTGGNEKLFF
TGTGCCTGGAGTGTCGGGACAGGGGGGAATGAAAAACTGTTTTTT
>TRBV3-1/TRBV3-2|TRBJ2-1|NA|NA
CASSQGGSYNEQFF
TGTGCCAGCAGCCAAGGGGGGTCCTACAATGAGCAGTTCTTC
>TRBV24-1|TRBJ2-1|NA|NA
CATSDLSPTESSYNEQFF
TGTGCCACCAGTGATTTGTCCCCGACGGAGAGCTCCTACAATGAGCAGTTCTTC
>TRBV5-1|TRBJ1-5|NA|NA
CASSYSGQSNQPQHF
TGCGCCAGCAGCTACAGTGGACAGAGCAATCAGCCCCAGCATTTT
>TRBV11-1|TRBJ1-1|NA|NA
CASSPITGNTEAFF
TGTGCCAGCAGCCCAATAACAGGGAACACTGAAGCTTTCTTT
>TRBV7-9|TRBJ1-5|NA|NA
CASSSGLYQPQHF
TGTGCCAGCAGCTCGGGGCTCTATCAGCCCCAGCATTTT
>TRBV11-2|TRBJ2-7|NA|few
CASSYTSSSSYEQYF
TGTGCCAGCAGCTACACCAGTAGCTCGAGCTACGAGCAGTACTTC
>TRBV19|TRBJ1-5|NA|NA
CASQDVNSNQPQHF
TGTGCCAGTCAGGACGTTAATAGCAATCAGCCCCAGCATTTT
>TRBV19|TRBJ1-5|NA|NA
CASSIGGNQPQHF
TGTGCCAGTAGTATAGGGGGCAATCAGCCCCAGCATTTT
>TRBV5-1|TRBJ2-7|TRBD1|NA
CASSSWTGSNYEQYF
TGCGCCAGCAGCTCGTGGACAGGATCGAACTACGAGCAGTACTTC
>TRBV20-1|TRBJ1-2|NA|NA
CSAFRSYGYTF
TGCAGTGCTTTTCGTTCCTATGGCTACACCTTC
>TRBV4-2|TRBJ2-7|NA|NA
CASSHLTRKAQYF
TGTGCCAGCAGCCACCTGACTAGGAAAGCGCAGTACTTC
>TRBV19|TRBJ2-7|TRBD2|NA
CASSTSGTSGYEQYF
TGTGCCAGTAGTACCTCCGGGACTAGCGGCTACGAGCAGTACTTC
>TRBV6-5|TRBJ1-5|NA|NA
CASSYSIRSNQPQHF
TGTGCCAGCAGTTACTCGATTAGGAGCAATCAGCCCCAGCATTTT
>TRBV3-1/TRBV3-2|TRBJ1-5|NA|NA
CASSPSLGGNQPQHF
TGTGCCAGCAGCCCTTCGTTAGGGGGCAATCAGCCCCAGCATTTT
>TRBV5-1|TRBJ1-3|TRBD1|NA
CASSPGQGVDTIYF
TGCGCCAGCAGCCCAGGACAGGGGGTGGACACCATATATTTT
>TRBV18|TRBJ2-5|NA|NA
CASSPPNSGRKETQYF
TGTGCCAGCTCACCACCGAATAGTGGTCGGAAAGAGACCCAGTACTTC
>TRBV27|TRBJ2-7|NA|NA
CASSLGPRGGYEQYF
TGTGCCAGCAGTTTAGGGCCCAGGGGAGGCTACGAGCAGTACTTC
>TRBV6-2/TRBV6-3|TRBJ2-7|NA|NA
CASSFLEAAYF
TGTGCCAGCAGTTTCTTAGAGGCTGCGTACTTC
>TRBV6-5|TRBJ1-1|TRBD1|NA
CASSSQGGTEAFF
TGTGCCAGCAGTTCACAGGGGGGAACTGAAGCTTTCTTT
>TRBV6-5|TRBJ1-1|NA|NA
CASTSRGNTEAFF
TGTGCCAGCACCTCGAGGGGAAACACTGAAGCTTTCTTT
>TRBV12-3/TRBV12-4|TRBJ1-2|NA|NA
CASSLKGHYGYTF
TGTGCCAGCAGTTTAAAGGGACACTATGGCTACACCTTC
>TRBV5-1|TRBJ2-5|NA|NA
CASSWGETQYF
TGCGCCAGCAGCTGGGGGGAGACCCAGTACTTC
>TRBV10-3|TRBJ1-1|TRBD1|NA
CAIRRQGGNTEAFF
TGTGCCATCAGGCGACAGGGGGGGAACACTGAAGCTTTCTTT
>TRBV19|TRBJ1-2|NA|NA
CASSTYDRFYGYTF
TGTGCCAGTAGTACCTATGACAGATTCTATGGCTACACCTTC
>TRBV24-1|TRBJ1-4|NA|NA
CATSDRTVNEKLFF
TGTGCCACCAGTGATCGGACAGTTAATGAAAAACTGTTTTTT
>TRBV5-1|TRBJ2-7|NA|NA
CASSPSARDTTYEQYF
TGCGCCAGCAGCCCTTCGGCGCGGGACACTACCTACGAGCAGTACTTC
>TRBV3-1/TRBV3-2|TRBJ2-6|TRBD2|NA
CASSQDSRYGGTGANVLTF
TGTGCCAGCAGCCAAGATAGCCGCTACGGGGGGACTGGGGCCAACGTCCTGACTTTC
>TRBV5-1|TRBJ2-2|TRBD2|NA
CASRSGLAGTGELFF
TGCGCCAGCCGATCGGGACTAGCAGGCACCGGGGAGCTGTTTTTT
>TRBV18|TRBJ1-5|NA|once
CASSPQGNQPQHF
TGTGCCAGCTCACCACAGGGCAATCAGCCCCAGCATTTT
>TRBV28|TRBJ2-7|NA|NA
CASSKDYEQYF
TGTGCCAGCAGTAAGGACTACGAGCAGTACTTC
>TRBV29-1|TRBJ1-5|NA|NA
CSAGDVNQPQHF
TGCAGCGCCGGGGACGTTAATCAGCCCCAGCATTTT
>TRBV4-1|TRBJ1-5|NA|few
CASSHFDSTNQPQHF
TGCGCCAGCAGCCACTTTGACAGCACCAATCAGCCCCAGCATTTT